The sequence of this T cell receptor beta chain was determined in a study of control samples from healthy donors and cancer patients. V was pared by 5 bases and J by 6 bases, with 20 bases between. The CDR3 has 15 amino acids. The germline V gene has CDR1 MNHEY and CDR2 SVGAGI. Profiled with immunoSEQ multiplex PCR; TCRdb holds only in-frame clones, not every one. The sample yields roughly 170,000 clones, approximately 92% seen once. Source material: blood. This chain uses TRBV6-5 with TRBJ2-7, with D possibly being TRBD1 (6 bases). The sequence was obtained from a man younger than 35 in good health. DNA for the CDR3: TGTGCCAGCAGTACCACTCAACAGGGATGGGGCGAGCAGTACTTC. Protein sequence: CASSTTQQGWGEQYF.